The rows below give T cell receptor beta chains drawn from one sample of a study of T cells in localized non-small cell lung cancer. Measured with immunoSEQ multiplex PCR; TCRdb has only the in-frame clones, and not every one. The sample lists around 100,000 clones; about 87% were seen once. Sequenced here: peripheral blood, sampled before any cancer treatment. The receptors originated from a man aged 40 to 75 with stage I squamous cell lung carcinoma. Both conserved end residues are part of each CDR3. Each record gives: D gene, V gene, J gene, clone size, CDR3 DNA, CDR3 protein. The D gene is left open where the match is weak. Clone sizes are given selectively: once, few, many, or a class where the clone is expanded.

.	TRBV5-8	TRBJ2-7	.	TGTGCCAGCAGCAGCAATCCCCTACCCTACGAGCAGTACTTC	CASSSNPLPYEQYF
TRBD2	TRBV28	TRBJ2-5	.	TGTGCCAGCAGTTTAAGGTTGACTAGCGGGGGGGCCGGGGAGACCCAGTACTTC	CASSLRLTSGGAGETQYF
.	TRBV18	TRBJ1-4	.	TGTGCCAGCCGTTCAGCGAGGGGAATCACTAATGAAAAACTGTTTTTT	CASRSARGITNEKLFF
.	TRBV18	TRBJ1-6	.	TGTGCCAGCTCACCCCCCTCGGGCTATAATTCACCCCTCCACTTT	CASSPPSGYNSPLHF
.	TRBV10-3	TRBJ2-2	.	TGTGCCATCAGTGAGATGGCAGGCGGAACCGGGGAGCTGTTTTTT	CAISEMAGGTGELFF
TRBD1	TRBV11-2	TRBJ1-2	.	TGTGCCAGCAGCTTAGCAGGGACAGCCTTAAACTATGGCTACACCTTC	CASSLAGTALNYGYTF
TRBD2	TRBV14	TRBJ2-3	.	TGTGCCAGCAGCCAAGAAGGGACTAGCGGGAGCCTCACAGATACGCAGTATTTT	CASSQEGTSGSLTDTQYF
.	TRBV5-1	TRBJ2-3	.	TGCGCCAGCAGCTTGGGACCGGGACAACGCACAGATACGCAGTATTTT	CASSLGPGQRTDTQYF
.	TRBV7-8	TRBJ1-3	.	TGTGCCAGCAGCGACCGACGGACCTCTGGAAACACCATATATTTT	CASSDRRTSGNTIYF
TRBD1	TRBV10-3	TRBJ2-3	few	TGTGCCATCAGTGACCCCGACAGGGCCTCAGGTTATACGCAGTATTTT	CAISDPDRASGYTQYF
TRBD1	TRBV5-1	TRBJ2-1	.	TGCGCCAGCAGCCGGGACAGGGGATACAATGAGCAGTTCTTC	CASSRDRGYNEQFF
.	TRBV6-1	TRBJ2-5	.	TGTGCCAGCAGCCTTGTGAGGGAGACCCAGTACTTC	CASSLVRETQYF
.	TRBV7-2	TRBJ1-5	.	TGTGCCAGCAGCTCTGACAGGTACAATCAGCCCCAGCATTTT	CASSSDRYNQPQHF
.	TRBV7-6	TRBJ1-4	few	TGTGCCAGCAGCCAACGTGCGGGAAGTTTGTTCGGAAAACTGTTTTTT	CASSQRAGSLFGKLFF
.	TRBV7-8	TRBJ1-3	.	TGTGCCAGCAGCCCTAGGGGGTCTGGAAACACCATATATTTT	CASSPRGSGNTIYF
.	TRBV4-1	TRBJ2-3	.	TGCGCCAGCACCTCGAGGGGGGCAGCCCTCACAGATACGCAGTATTTT	CASTSRGAALTDTQYF
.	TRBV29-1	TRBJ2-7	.	TGCAGCGGTGGAGGGACCTACGAGCAGTACTTC	CSGGGTYEQYF
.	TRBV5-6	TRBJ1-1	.	TGTGCCAGCAGCCTCGTGGGGCGAGGTGCTGAAGCTTTCTTT	CASSLVGRGAEAFF
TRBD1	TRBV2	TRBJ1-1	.	TGTGCCAGCAGGGGACAGCCGAACACTGAAGCTTTCTTT	CASRGQPNTEAFF
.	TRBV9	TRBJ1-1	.	TGTGCCAGCAGCGTATTGGGGGGTCGGTCGAACACTGAAGCTTTCTTT	CASSVLGGRSNTEAFF
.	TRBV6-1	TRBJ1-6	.	TGTGCCAGCAGTGAAGCCCGGTTGGATTCACCCCTCCACTTT	CASSEARLDSPLHF
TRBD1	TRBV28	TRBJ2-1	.	TGTGCCAGCAGCCTAGACAGGGTGTGGTTCAATGAGCAGTTCTTC	CASSLDRVWFNEQFF
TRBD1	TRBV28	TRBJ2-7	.	TGTGCCAGCGGAGCCTACAGGGGCATCTACGAGCAGTACTTC	CASGAYRGIYEQYF
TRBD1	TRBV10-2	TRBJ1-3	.	TGCGCCAGCAGGGACAGGACCCTCGGAGCGAACACCATATATTTT	CASRDRTLGANTIYF
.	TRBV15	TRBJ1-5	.	TGTGCCACCAGCAGAGATTCTGGGGGCAATCAGCCCCAGCATTTT	CATSRDSGGNQPQHF